Listed here are 11 T cell receptor beta chains from one sample, sequenced in a study of cytomegalovirus exposure and HLA in healthy donors. PCR used 60 Vbeta primers and 13 Jbeta primers. Only in-frame clones appear in the TCRdb table, and some are missing; sequencing was by immunoSEQ multiplex PCR. The table shows roughly 81,000 clones, with around 80% occurring only once. What was sequenced was PBMCs. The receptor set was obtained from a man aged 25 to 40 in good health and CMV-seronegative.

This clone was found a few times. This rearrangement joins TRBV5-1 to TRBJ1-1, with a possible D match to TRBD1 (6 bases). Germline-derived CDR1 and CDR2 are SGHRS and YFSETQ. V lost 1 base and J lost 5, with 9 bases in between. The CDR3 loop spans 13 amino acids. CDR3 protein: CASSLFQGTEAFF. The CDR3 coding sequence is TGCGCCAGCAGCTTGTTCCAGGGGACTGAAGCTTTCTTT.

CDR3 sequence (DNA): TGCGCCAGCCACGCGGGACAGGGCTCCTACGAGCAGTACTTC. Its translation: CASHAGQGSYEQYF. The chain joins TRBV5-1 to TRBJ2-5, with 9 bases matching TRBD1. Judging by the DNA end, TRBJ2-7 fits better; the J call may be wrong. Germline V lookup: CDR1 SGHRS, CDR2 YFSETQ. The CDR3 spans 14 residues.

This chain uses TRBV7-3 with TRBJ2-2; weak D call: TRBD1 (7 bases). The germline V gene encodes CDR1 SGHTA and CDR2 FQGTGA. This CDR3 spans 15 amino acids. V lost 5 bases, J lost 5 bases, and 15 bases lay in between. The CDR3 protein is CASSPGGQITGELFF. DNA of the CDR3: TGTGCCAGCAGCCCCGGGGGACAGATTACCGGGGAGCTGTTTTTT.

This sequence joins TRBV5-4 and TRBJ2-2; TRBD2 is a possible D gene (5 bases). Per germline, CDR1 SGHNT and CDR2 YYREEE (reference sequence). The CDR3 totals 14 residues. Trimming removed 0 bases at V and 4 bases at J, with 7 bases between. CDR3 loop: CASSLGGSTGELFF. The CDR3, as DNA: TGTGCCAGCAGCTTGGGAGGGAGCACCGGGGAGCTGTTTTTT.

The J gene is TRBJ2-7, the V gene TRBV2; 7 nucleotides match TRBD2. CDR1 and CDR2 from the germline V gene are SNHLY and FYNNEI. V trimming: 3 bases; J trimming: 2 bases; junction bases outside the gene matches: 7. This CDR3 is 15 amino acids long. CDR3: CASSDRTSVPYEQYF. DNA for the CDR3: TGTGCCAGCAGTGACCGCACTAGCGTGCCCTACGAGCAGTACTTC.

This clone was counted between two and nine times. The chain uses TRBV10-3 and TRBJ1-1; D remains ambiguous. This CDR3 is built from 13 residues. V dropped 1 base and J dropped 2 bases, with 5 bases sitting between them. Germline CDR1 ENHRY, CDR2 SYGVKD. CDR3 sequence reads: CAISEYGNTEAFF. CDR3 DNA sequence: TGTGCCATCAGTGAGTACGGTAACACTGAAGCTTTCTTT.

This clone is classed as medium-sized. The CDR3 sequence: CASSDSRGGPDTQYF. CDR3 nucleotide sequence: TGTGCCAGCAGTGACTCGCGGGGGGGCCCAGATACGCAGTATTTT. V and J are TRBV6-4 and TRBJ2-3, with TRBD2 identical over 9 bases. The V segment lost 0 bases and the J segment 4 bases; nucleotides outside the gene matches: 2. This CDR3 contains 15 residues. CDR1 and CDR2 (germline): MRHNA, SNTAGT.

This chain joins TRBV27 and TRBJ2-7; 8 positions agree with TRBD1. The germline gives CDR1 MNHEY, CDR2 SMNVEV (reference sequence). This CDR3 has 15 residues. V lost 5 bases to trimming and J lost 6 bases; unmatched junction nucleotides: 12. CDR3 sequence: CASSQGWDRWGEQYF. The CDR3 DNA follows: TGTGCCAGCAGTCAGGGCTGGGACAGGTGGGGCGAGCAGTACTTC.

V is TRBV7-2 and J is TRBJ2-2, with a weak D call TRBD1 (6 bases). In germline, CDR1 is SGHTA, CDR2 FQGNSA. Trimming cost V 8 bases and J 4 bases, with 11 bases left between them. The CDR3 contains 13 residues. CDR3 region: CASWGQGTGELFF. Written as DNA, the CDR3 is TGTGCCAGCTGGGGGCAAGGCACCGGGGAGCTGTTTTTT.

This clone was observed once. Relative to the germline gene, one junction end is altered; a read error may explain this. This rearrangement joins TRBV7-7 to TRBJ2-3, with D unclear. The CDR3 has 14 amino acids. Germline CDR1 and CDR2: SSHAT and FNYEAQ (reference sequence). As DNA, the CDR3 is TGTGCTAGCAGCTTATCCTCAACAACAGATACGCAGTATTTT. Translated: CASSLSSTTDTQYF.

V gene TRBV6-4 combines with J gene TRBJ2-3, with TRBD1 matching 8 bases. V gave up 5 bases and J gave up 3 bases; unmatched junction bases: 7. Germline CDR1 is MRHNA and CDR2 is SNTAGT. CDR3 length equals 15 residues. This CDR3 is CASSPSGQGTDTQYF. As DNA, the CDR3 is TGTGCCAGCAGTCCCTCCGGACAGGGAACAGATACGCAGTATTTT.